A single sample is the source of the 30 T cell receptor beta chains below, sequenced in a study of blood T cell repertoires in COVID-19. Produced via immunoSEQ multiplex PCR; TCRdb's table is partial and in-frame only. Seen here are a few hundred thousand clones, 90% observed once, and the top ten hold 2.1%. The specimen was peripheral blood. All receptors come from a woman in her sixties or seventies with COVID-19, enrolled during active disease.

The CDR3 loop reads CASSPIRDTQYF. CDR3 in DNA: TGTGCCAGCAGCCCTATTCGCGATACGCAGTATTTT. J is TRBJ2-3 and V is TRBV7-9; no definite D call. In germline, CDR1 is SEHNR, CDR2 FQNEAQ (reference sequence). The CDR3 covers 12 residues. Trimming removed 5 bases from V and 6 bases from J, with 9 bases in between.

This clone appeared a single time. The chain carries TRBV6-1 and TRBJ1-3; D gene unclear. This CDR3 has 13 residues. V was shortened by 0 bases and J by 4 bases, with 4 bases between the two germline ends. Germline CDR1 and CDR2: MNHNS and SASEGT. The CDR3 loop is CASSEAQGNTIYF. In DNA form, the CDR3 reads TGTGCCAGCAGTGAAGCGCAGGGAAACACCATATATTTT.

J is TRBJ1-5 and V is TRBV5-1; D ambiguous. CDR1 and CDR2 (germline): SGHRS, YFSETQ. This CDR3 spans 13 amino acids. V lost 4 bases and J lost 0, with 5 bases in between. The CDR3: CASSLYSNQPQHF. CDR3 bases: TGCGCCAGCAGCCTATATAGCAATCAGCCCCAGCATTTT.

The rearrangement joins TRBV30 to TRBJ1-5; 7 bases are shared with TRBD1. Unmatched junction bases numbered 25, after V lost 2 bases and J lost 3 bases. This CDR3 has 21 amino acids. The germline V gene has CDR1 GTSNPN and CDR2 SVGIG (reference sequence). CDR3 amino acids: CAWSRAVNEQGMSRPNQPQHF. The CDR3 DNA reads TGTGCCTGGAGTCGGGCGGTGAACGAACAGGGGATGAGTAGGCCCAATCAGCCCCAGCATTTT.

The CDR3 protein is CASSVDLGGLTDTQYF. The CDR3 DNA is TGTGCCAGCAGCGTAGACCTTGGGGGACTCACAGATACGCAGTATTTT. The rearrangement uses TRBV9 and TRBJ2-3; TRBD2 might be the D (6 bases). CDR1 SGDLS and CDR2 YYNGEE come from the germline V gene. CDR3 size: 16 residues. Trimming pared 0 bases from V and 2 bases from J, leaving 13 bases between. The full variable domain, its missing parts supplied by reference TRBV9 and TRBJ2-3, is DSGVTQTPKHLITATGQRVTLRCSPRSGDLSVYWYQQSLDQGLQFLIQYYNGEERAKGNILERFSAQQFPDLHSELNLSSLELGDSALYFCASSVDLGGLTDTQYFGPGTRLTVL.

The rearrangement uses TRBV5-4 and TRBJ2-2; 8 bases are a match to TRBD1. From germline, CDR1 is SGHNT and CDR2 YYREEE (reference sequence). The CDR3 has 15 residues. V lost 4 bases and J lost 3; bases outside the gene matches: 5. CDR3 coding DNA: TGTGCCAGCAGCAGGGGACAGGCCTACACCGGGGAGCTGTTTTTT. Its protein is CASSRGQAYTGELFF.

The gene calls are TRBV4-2 and TRBJ1-3; D is possibly TRBD1 (5 bases). The length of the CDR3 is 17 residues. Looked up from germline, CDR1 is LGHNA and CDR2 is YNFKEQ. Trimming pared 0 bases from V and 1 base from J, leaving 13 bases between. The CDR3 nucleotides read TGTGCCAGCAGCCAAGAAGGGCCTTCAGGGTCTGGAAACACCATATATTTT. Amino acid sequence: CASSQEGPSGSGNTIYF.

This clone was seen once. The CDR3 nucleotides are TGTGCCTGTTTACAGTCCTACGAGCAGTACTTC. Its translation is CACLQSYEQYF. V is TRBV30 and J is TRBJ2-7; D gene uncertain. Germline assignment: CDR1 GTSNPN and CDR2 SVGIG (reference sequence). V shed 6 bases and J shed 1 base, with 7 bases lying between them. This CDR3 comprises 11 residues. The entire variable domain, with the rest obtained from reference TRBV30 and TRBJ2-7, is as follows: SQTIHQWPATLVQPVGSPLSLECTVEGTSNPNLYWYRQAAGRGLQLLFYSVGIGQISSEVPQNLSASRPQDRQFILSSKKLLLSDSGFYLCACLQSYEQYFGPGTRLTVT.

This chain joins TRBV7-8 and TRBJ1-2, with D possibly being TRBD1 (5 bases). Trimming pared 1 base from V and 5 bases from J, leaving 11 bases between. Germline CDR1 reads SGHVS; CDR2 reads FQNEAQ. The CDR3 is 14 residues long. This CDR3 reads CASSLVVGGYGYTF. CDR3 nucleotides: TGTGCCAGCAGCTTAGTCGTCGGGGGGTATGGCTACACCTTC.

The chain has TRBV10-3 and TRBJ2-7; D gene ambiguous. CDR1 is ENHRY, CDR2 SYGVKD, per germline. Trimming took off 3 bases at V and 0 bases at J, with 3 bases between the two ends. This CDR3 spans 12 amino acids. For the CDR3, the DNA is TGTGCCATCAGTGACAGCTCCTACGAGCAGTACTTC. Amino acids: CAISDSSYEQYF.

The rearrangement links TRBV10-3 to TRBJ1-1; possible D gene TRBD1, 5 bases. CDR1 and CDR2 (germline): ENHRY, SYGVKD. CDR3 size: 16 residues. V was trimmed by 8 bases and J by 0 bases, leaving 19 bases between them. CDR3 sequence: CAIGSTSQELNTEAFF. The CDR3 bases are TGTGCCATCGGATCGACTTCACAGGAATTGAACACTGAAGCTTTCTTT.

This clone was found once. The CDR3 bases are TGTGCCAGCAGCTTAGATCGGGTCAGTCCTCAGTACTTC. Its protein is CASSLDRVSPQYF. The chain combines TRBV11-3 with TRBJ2-7; no clear D. The CDR3 totals 13 residues. The V end was cut by 0 bases, the J end by 10 bases, with 13 bases between. Germline CDR1 reads SGHNT; CDR2 reads YENEEA.

J is TRBJ1-5 and V is TRBV19; unclear D gene. Deletions cut 10 bases from V and 0 bases from J, with 19 bases between. The CDR3 is 16 amino acids. Germline CDR1 LNHDA, CDR2 SQIVND (reference sequence). The CDR3: CATRVEAHNSNQPQHF. CDR3 DNA: TGTGCCACCCGGGTTGAAGCTCATAATAGCAATCAGCCCCAGCATTTT.

The chain has TRBV2 and TRBJ1-5; TRBD1 matches 7 bases. V shed 4 bases, J shed 0 bases, and the junction held 6 bases outside the gene matches. Germline loops: CDR1 SNHLY, CDR2 FYNNEI. The CDR3 runs to 16 residues. The CDR3 DNA reads TGTGCCAGCAGTGGGGTTTCAGGGGGTAGCAATCAGCCCCAGCATTTT. Translated, it gives CASSGVSGGSNQPQHF.

This chain links TRBV30 with TRBJ1-2; D gene ambiguous. Germline V CDR1 and CDR2: GTSNPN, SVGIG (reference sequence). This CDR3 has 14 amino acids. Deletions cut 1 base from V and 8 bases from J, with 17 bases between. CDR3 sequence: CAWSGSQGLKGYTF. The CDR3 DNA reads as TGTGCCTGGAGTGGGAGTCAAGGCCTAAAAGGCTACACCTTC.

This clone was counted only a few times. V is TRBV11-2 and J is TRBJ1-4, with 7 bases identical to TRBD1. CDR1 and CDR2 from the germline V gene are SGHAT and FQNNGV. J was trimmed by 7 bases and V by 4 bases; bases with no gene match: 6. The CDR3 has 14 residues. CDR3 in amino acids: CASSYDRVGEKLFF. CDR3 DNA: TGTGCCAGCAGCTACGACAGGGTGGGTGAAAAACTGTTTTTT. Together with reference TRBV11-2 and TRBJ1-4, the CDR3 gives the full variable domain: EAGVAQSPRYKIIEKRQSVAFWCNPISGHATLYWYQQILGQGPKLLIQFQNNGVVDDSQLPKDRFSAERLKGVDSTLKIQPAKLEDSAVYLCASSYDRVGEKLFFGSGTQLSVL.

This chain links TRBV9 with TRBJ2-7; possible D gene TRBD1, 5 bases. The CDR3 runs 14 residues. Trimming took off 0 bases at V and 5 bases at J, with 12 bases between the two ends. Germline CDR1 is SGDLS and CDR2 is YYNGEE. In nucleotides, the CDR3 is TGTGCCAGCAGCGTAGGCAGGGCGTCGAACGAGCAGTACTTC. Encoded protein: CASSVGRASNEQYF.

The chain uses TRBV7-9 and TRBJ1-1; 9 bases line up with TRBD1. From germline, CDR1 is SEHNR and CDR2 FQNEAQ (reference sequence). The CDR3 covers 15 residues. V was pared by 6 bases and J by 2 bases, with 7 bases of the junction left unmatched. This chain's CDR3 is CASSPKTGGNTEAFF. CDR3 coding DNA: TGTGCCAGCAGTCCGAAGACAGGGGGTAACACTGAAGCTTTCTTT. Supplemented by reference TRBV7-9 and TRBJ1-1, the full variable domain reads DTGVSQNPRHKITKRGQNVTFRCDPISEHNRLYWYRQTLGQGPEFLTYFQNEAQLEKSRLLSDRFSAERPKGSFSTLEIQRTEQGDSAMYLCASSPKTGGNTEAFFGQGTRLTVV.

The chain uses TRBV27 and TRBJ1-6; D is possibly TRBD1 (6 bases). The CDR3 loop spans 15 amino acids. The V end lost 6 bases, the J end lost 6 bases, and 15 bases lay between the germline ends. Germline CDR1 reads MNHEY; CDR2 reads SMNVEV (reference sequence). The CDR3 region is CASSPQGLINSPLHF. The DNA of the CDR3 is TGTGCCAGCAGCCCCCAGGGGCTGATTAATTCACCCCTCCACTTT.

The rearrangement links TRBV12-5 to TRBJ1-2; 7 bases map to TRBD1. Germline V CDR1 and CDR2: LGHNT, FRNRAP. V was pared by 3 bases and J by 6 bases, with 7 bases of the junction left unmatched. The CDR3 is 14 residues long. The CDR3 coding sequence is TGTGCTAGTGGTTTCGTCGGACAGGTCAATGGCTACACCTTC. Translating gives CASGFVGQVNGYTF.

The rearrangement joins TRBV19 to TRBJ1-4; D might be TRBD1 (6 bases). V lost 5 bases and J 4 bases, leaving 11 bases between the germline ends. Germline V gene sequence: CDR1 LNHDA, CDR2 SQIVND (reference sequence). The CDR3 loop spans 14 amino acids. The CDR3 region has the DNA TGTGCCAGTAGTTCTACAGGGATTAATGAAAAACTGTTTTTT. Amino acids: CASSSTGINEKLFF.

The chain links TRBV6-5 to TRBJ1-5, with 8 bases identical to TRBD1. V lost 7 bases and J lost 6; bases outside the gene matches: 8. CDR1 and CDR2 from the germline V gene are MNHEY and SVGAGI. This CDR3 comprises 14 residues. CDR3 region: CASIRDRWGQPQHF. CDR3 DNA sequence: TGTGCCAGCATTCGGGACAGGTGGGGTCAGCCCCAGCATTTT.

As concerns this clone: Other DNA sequences in this sample translate to the same CDR3. V gene TRBV6-2 or TRBV6-3 combines with J gene TRBJ1-5, with D possibly being TRBD1 (6 bases). The germline CDR1 and CDR2 sequences are MNHEY and SVGEGT. This CDR3 comprises 16 residues. V lost 2 bases and J 0 bases, leaving 11 bases between the germline ends. CDR3 sequence: CASSYPTGHSNQPQHF. The CDR3 DNA is TGTGCCAGCAGTTACCCCACAGGGCATAGCAATCAGCCCCAGCATTTT.

The V gene is TRBV5-5, the J gene TRBJ2-1; D may be TRBD2 (6 bases). There are 15 residues in the CDR3. Germline lookup yields CDR1 SGHKS and CDR2 YYEKEE (reference sequence). Trimming pared 4 bases from V and 4 bases from J, leaving 15 bases between. The CDR3 DNA reads TGTGCCAGCAGCCCGGGACTGGGGATGTACAATGAGCAGTTCTTC. Residues: CASSPGLGMYNEQFF.

The chain has TRBV24-1 and TRBJ2-1; 7 nucleotides align to TRBD2. Losses at the gene ends were 8 bases for V and 0 bases for J; bases not matched to a gene: 3. This CDR3 comprises 14 residues. Germline V gene lookup returns CDR1 KGHDR and CDR2 SFDVKD. CDR3 sequence reads: CATMGGSSYNEQFF. The CDR3 bases are TGTGCCACCATGGGGGGGTCCTCCTACAATGAGCAGTTCTTC.

V usage is TRBV30 and J usage is TRBJ1-3; D perhaps matches TRBD1 (5 bases). The CDR3 sequence is 14 residues long. The germline gives CDR1 GTSNPN, CDR2 SVGIG (reference sequence). V lost 1 base and J 1 base, leaving 8 bases between the germline ends. Here the CDR3 reads CAWSGQRSGNTIYF. The CDR3 DNA follows: TGTGCCTGGAGTGGACAGCGATCTGGAAACACCATATATTTT.

This chain joins TRBV9 and TRBJ1-1, with D hard to call. V shed 3 bases and J shed 6 bases, with 18 bases lying between them. The CDR3 loop spans 15 amino acids. Per the germline V gene, CDR1 is SGDLS and CDR2 is YYNGEE. CDR3: CASSGGREARSEAFF. The CDR3 bases are TGTGCCAGCAGCGGAGGGAGGGAGGCCCGGTCTGAAGCTTTCTTT.

The chain employs TRBV1 and TRBJ1-1; the table gives TRBD1 as D, unverified against the DNA. TRBV1 is reported as a pseudogene. The CDR3 has 15 amino acids. The CDR3, as DNA: TGCACCAGCAGCCGACTTCAGGGGATGAACACTGAAGCTTTCTTT. Translation: CTSSRLQGMNTEAFF.

The rearrangement links TRBV7-2 to TRBJ2-1; 8 positions agree with TRBD1. Trimming at V came to 4 bases and at J to 5 bases, leaving 7 bases not matched to a gene. CDR3 length equals 15 residues. Per the germline V gene, CDR1 is SGHTA and CDR2 is FQGNSA. CDR3 region: CASSWTGKGHNEQFF. In DNA form, the CDR3 reads TGTGCCAGCAGCTGGACAGGGAAAGGGCACAATGAGCAGTTCTTC.

This sequence joins TRBV5-1 and TRBJ2-7; TRBD1 agrees at 10 bases. Trimming took 3 bases from V and 3 from J; bases not matched to a gene: 3. From germline, CDR1 is SGHRS and CDR2 YFSETQ. This CDR3 comprises 14 residues. The CDR3 here is CASSWGQGSYEQYF. The CDR3, as DNA: TGCGCCAGCAGCTGGGGACAGGGGAGCTACGAGCAGTACTTC.